This T cell receptor beta chain is drawn from a study of T cells in Graves' hyperthyroidism and ophthalmopathy. Turning to the study itself: Peripheral blood was drawn at first diagnosis, prior to all treatment.

Germline loops: CDR1 SQVTM, CDR2 ANQGSEA. The CDR3 runs to 15 residues. Researchers took RNA transcripts and amplified the TCR beta CDR3 regions from them. The HTBI primer set drove a first-round RT-PCR of the TCR CDR3. Via MiXCR, TCRdb re-called the multiplex PCR reads, giving one row per CDR3 protein. The repertoire consists of fewer than 650,000 distinct CDR3 sequences, with 14% occurring once and the leading ten covering approximately 15%. The table lists this clonotype with many counts. At one end, the junction sequence differs from germline, possibly due to a read error. The chain carries TRBV29-1 and TRBJ2-3, with TRBD2 matching 15 bases. The receptor was isolated from a woman in her 40s with Graves' hyperthyroidism. The sequenced material came from blood. CDR3 in amino acids: CSAEGTSGRSVTQYF. As DNA, the CDR3 is TGCAGCGCTGAAGGGACTAGCGGGAGGTCGGTTACGCAGTATTTT.